One sample yielded the 30 T cell receptor beta chains listed below, sequenced in a study of control samples from healthy donors and cancer patients (dated by TCRdb to 2018 to 2021). Libraries were made using the immunoSEQ multiplex PCR assay. This immuneACCESS table, as held by TCRdb, lists in-frame sequences with V and J called but not all clones. Of the missing ones, under half trace to an unresolved V gene in checked studies; the others have no known cause. For this sample the table gives about 71,000 clones, of which about 90% were detected only once. The biggest ten clones account for under 20% of the sample. The sequenced sample consisted of PBMCs. The receptors were sampled from a man in his 60s with lung cancer.

The V gene is TRBV21-1, the J gene TRBJ2-1. TRBV21-1 is reported as a pseudogene. The CDR3 extends over 16 amino acids. This CDR3 is CASSKILAVPEYEQFF. The CDR3 nucleotides are TGTGCCAGCAGCAAAATTCTCGCTGTCCCCGAATACGAGCAGTTCTTC.

The table lists this clone with a few counts. The genes are TRBV7-2 and TRBJ2-5; 8 nucleotides align to TRBD2. This CDR3 comprises 15 residues. The ends lost 3 bases at V and 0 bases at J; junction bases unmatched: 3. Per germline, CDR1 SGHTA and CDR2 FQGNSA. The CDR3 loop reads CASSLTGGDQETQYF. The CDR3 DNA follows: TGTGCCAGCAGCTTGACGGGGGGGGACCAAGAGACCCAGTACTTC.

This clone showed up just once. The gene calls are TRBV11-2 and TRBJ1-5, with TRBD1 as a possible D gene (5 bases). The CDR3 sequence is 13 residues long. The V end lost 1 base, the J end lost 15 bases, and 16 bases lay between the germline ends. Germline CDR1 reads SGHAT; CDR2 reads FQNNGV. As DNA, the CDR3 is TGTGCCAGCAGCTTAGTAGGGACCACACACCCGCATTTT. It encodes CASSLVGTTHPHF.

This CDR3 is CASSSLSEDRRSSYEQYV. The CDR3 nucleotides read TGTGCCAGCAGCTCGCTATCGGAGGACAGGAGAAGCTCCTACGAGCAGTACGTC. The chain couples TRBV7-8 to TRBJ2-7; TRBD1 aligns across 7 bases. The germline gives CDR1 SGHVS, CDR2 FQNEAQ. The CDR3 is 18 amino acids. J gave up 0 bases and V 4 bases, and 15 bases lay outside the gene matches.

The chain combines TRBV9 with TRBJ1-1; D is undetermined. The V gene's germline CDR1 is SGDLS and CDR2 YYNGEE. Trimming took off 0 bases at V and 7 bases at J, with 16 bases between the two ends. CDR3 length: 15 residues. In DNA form, the CDR3 reads TGTGCCAGCAGCGTAGTTGGGTCGGTGGTCGTTGAAGCTTTCTTT. Its translation is CASSVVGSVVVEAFF.

The chain carries TRBV5-1 and TRBJ2-3; D remains unclear. The germline gives CDR1 SGHRS, CDR2 YFSETQ. The V gene lost 0 bases and the J gene lost 0 bases, with 8 bases spanning the gap. This CDR3 is built from 15 residues. CDR3 sequence reads: CASSLAASSTDTQYF. The CDR3 DNA follows: TGCGCCAGCAGCTTGGCCGCCAGCAGCACAGATACGCAGTATTTT.

This clone was detected once. The CDR3 is CASSREEETQYF. The CDR3 coding sequence is TGTGCCAGCAGCCGGGAAGAAGAGACCCAGTACTTC. The chain uses TRBV7-9 and TRBJ2-5; possibly TRBD2 for D (5 bases). V was pared by 5 bases and J by 3 bases, with 7 bases between. CDR3 length: 12 amino acids. Germline V gene lookup returns CDR1 SEHNR and CDR2 FQNEAQ (reference sequence).

This clone is a singleton in its sample. The V gene is TRBV30, the J gene TRBJ1-2; 7 bases align to TRBD1. CDR1 is GTSNPN and CDR2 is SVGIG in the germline V gene (reference sequence). The CDR3 extends over 14 amino acids. V shed 3 bases and J 4 bases; nucleotides not matched to a gene: 8. CDR3 region: CAWSAQGISYGYTF. Here the CDR3 DNA reads TGTGCCTGGAGCGCACAGGGGATAAGCTATGGCTACACCTTC.

In its sample, this clone was seen once. This chain uses TRBV4-1 with TRBJ1-4; D not certain. This CDR3 comprises 12 residues. V was pared by 3 bases and J by 8 bases, with 7 bases between. The germline CDR1 and CDR2 sequences are MGHRA and YSYEKL. The CDR3 loop is CASSQASEKLFF. In DNA, the CDR3 is TGCGCCAGCAGCCAGGCTTCCGAAAAACTGTTTTTT.

The chain employs TRBV5-1 and TRBJ1-5, with 7 bases aligning to TRBD1. The V and J ends lost 0 bases and 6 bases, in that order; junction bases with no gene match: 3. The V gene's germline CDR1 is SGHRS and CDR2 YFSETQ. This CDR3 region has 14 residues. For the CDR3, the DNA is TGCGCCAGCAGCTTGGACAGGGGCGGTCAGCCCCAGCATTTT. This codes for CASSLDRGGQPQHF.

The chain uses TRBV11-3 and TRBJ2-5; 13 nucleotides match TRBD2. The V segment lost 3 bases and the J segment 6 bases; nucleotides outside the gene matches: 16. Germline V gene data show CDR1 as SGHNT and CDR2 as YENEEA. The CDR3 has 19 amino acids. The CDR3 DNA reads as TGTGCCAGCAGCTTGGAGAGTGAACTAGCGGGGGGGCTTTCTAAGACCCAGTACTTC. Amino acids: CASSLESELAGGLSKTQYF. Based on the CDR3 plus reference TRBV11-3 and TRBJ2-5, the full variable domain is EAGVVQSPRYKIIEKKQPVAFWCNPISGHNTLYWYLQNLGQGPELLIRYENEEAVDDSQLPKDRFSAERLKGVDSTLKIQPAELGDSAVYLCASSLESELAGGLSKTQYFGPGTRLLVL.

V usage is TRBV7-9 and J usage is TRBJ1-3; D is unresolved. The CDR3 runs to 15 residues. Per germline, CDR1 SEHNR and CDR2 FQNEAQ (reference sequence). Trimming removed 2 bases from V and 4 bases from J, with 12 bases in between. The chain's CDR3 is CASSLTMGIGNTIYF. In DNA, the CDR3 is TGTGCCAGCAGCTTAACGATGGGGATCGGAAACACCATATATTTT. Full variable domain (rest looked up from reference TRBV7-9 and TRBJ1-3): DTGVSQNPRHKITKRGQNVTFRCDPISEHNRLYWYRQTLGQGPEFLTYFQNEAQLEKSRLLSDRFSAERPKGSFSTLEIQRTEQGDSAMYLCASSLTMGIGNTIYFGEGSWLTVV.

CDR3 region: CASSRGGVGGNTIYF. Here the CDR3 DNA reads TGTGCCAGCAGCCGAGGGGGTGTTGGTGGAAACACCATATATTTT. The V call is TRBV7-6, the J call TRBJ1-3, with D perhaps matching TRBD1 (6 bases). With 5 bases removed from V and 3 bases from J, the gap between germline ends came to 14 bases. The CDR3 consists of 15 residues. Germline lookup yields CDR1 SGHVS and CDR2 FNYEAQ.

This clone was picked up one time. The rearrangement joins TRBV10-1 to TRBJ1-1; possible D gene TRBD1, 5 bases. This CDR3 contains 13 residues. CDR1 and CDR2 from the germline V gene are WNHNN and SYGVQD (reference sequence). V lost 7 bases and J lost 3, with 12 bases in between. CDR3 nucleotides: TGCGCCAGCAAACAGGAACCTTACACTGAAGCTTTCTTT. Its translation: CASKQEPYTEAFF.

The chain recombines TRBV12-3 or TRBV12-4 with TRBJ2-5; D tentatively reads TRBD1 or TRBD2 (5 bases each). V was clipped by 3 bases and J by 3 bases, with 5 bases between them. The CDR3 has 12 amino acids. The CDR3 sequence is CASSLGEETQYF. Written as DNA, the CDR3 is TGTGCCAGCAGTTTGGGGGAAGAGACCCAGTACTTC.

The chain links TRBV7-9 to TRBJ1-3, with D possibly TRBD1 on 5 matching bases. Trimming left V 3 bases short and J 4 bases short, with 13 bases between. Looked up from germline, CDR1 is SEHNR and CDR2 is FQNEAQ (reference sequence). CDR3 size: 15 residues. CDR3 DNA: TGTGCCAGCAGCTTGCCTCAGGGCGCCGGAAACACCATATATTTT. Its translation: CASSLPQGAGNTIYF.

This clone was counted a few times. The chain recombines TRBV6-6 with TRBJ2-7; 7 positions agree with TRBD1. Trimming removed 8 bases from V and 3 bases from J; junction bases left unmatched: 1. Germline loops: CDR1 MNHNY, CDR2 SVGAGI (reference sequence). CDR3 length: 11 residues. In DNA, the CDR3 is TGTGCCAGCCGGGACAGCTACGAGCAGTACGTC. Residues: CASRDSYEQYV.

The J gene is TRBJ1-1, the V gene TRBV27; a weak D match, TRBD1 (6 bases). The germline V and J ends were trimmed by 2 bases and 1 base, with 11 bases remaining between them. Germline CDR1 reads MNHEY; CDR2 reads SMNVEV (reference sequence). The CDR3 has 15 residues. The CDR3 DNA reads TGTGCCAGCAGTTTAGGCAGGGGCCAGAACACTGAAGCTTTCTTT. This sequence encodes CASSLGRGQNTEAFF.

CDR3 residues: CASKQTGSETQYF. The CDR3 DNA reads TGTGCCAGCAAACAGACAGGGTCAGAGACCCAGTACTTC. This chain connects TRBV12-3 or TRBV12-4 to TRBJ2-5, with TRBD1 identical over 7 bases. Trimming removed 7 bases from V and 4 bases from J; junction bases left unmatched: 6. The CDR3 covers 13 residues.

This chain uses TRBV3-1 (or the pseudogene TRBV3-2) with TRBJ1-4; D not resolved. V was shortened by 4 bases and J by 4 bases, with 10 bases between the two germline ends. This CDR3 region has 14 residues. Germline lookup yields CDR1 LGHDT and CDR2 YNNKEL (reference sequence). Written as DNA, the CDR3 is TGTGCCAGCAGCCCCTATAGGGATAATGAAAAACTGTTTTTT. Protein: CASSPYRDNEKLFF.

The V call is TRBV7-9, the J call TRBJ2-3; D uncertain. Germline V gene sequence: CDR1 SEHNR, CDR2 FQNEAQ (reference sequence). This CDR3 region has 14 residues. Trimming removed 3 bases at V and 2 bases at J, with 9 bases between. CDR3 in DNA: TGTGCCAGCAGCTTTTTGCCGAACACAGATACGCAGTATTTT. This sequence encodes CASSFLPNTDTQYF. Using reference TRBV7-9 and TRBJ2-3 for the parts outside the CDR3, the full variable domain is DTGVSQNPRHKITKRGQNVTFRCDPISEHNRLYWYRQTLGQGPEFLTYFQNEAQLEKSRLLSDRFSAERPKGSFSTLEIQRTEQGDSAMYLCASSFLPNTDTQYFGPGTRLTVL.

V usage is TRBV6-1 and J usage is TRBJ1-5, with a weak D call TRBD1 (5 bases). Between the trimmed V and J ends, which lost 0 bases and 4 bases, there was a span of 10 bases. Germline V lookup: CDR1 MNHNS, CDR2 SASEGT. The CDR3 has 15 amino acids. CDR3: CASSEAWGENQPQHF. For the CDR3, the DNA is TGTGCCAGCAGTGAAGCGTGGGGGGAAAATCAGCCCCAGCATTTT.

The chain recombines TRBV5-4 with TRBJ1-5; D uncertain. CDR3 length: 15 residues. V was clipped by 2 bases and J by 0 bases, with 9 bases between them. The germline V gene has CDR1 SGHNT and CDR2 YYREEE (reference sequence). The CDR3 loop is CASSFGSDSNQPQHF. The CDR3 DNA sequence: TGTGCCAGCAGCTTCGGTTCCGATAGCAATCAGCCCCAGCATTTT.

The rearrangement links TRBV24-1 to TRBJ2-1; TRBD2 matches 10 bases. Trimming removed 7 bases from V and 8 bases from J; junction bases left unmatched: 4. The length of the CDR3 is 13 residues. Germline V CDR1 and CDR2: KGHDR, SFDVKD. The DNA for the CDR3 is TGTGCCACCAGAGCGGGGGGGCTGGATGAGCAGTTCTTC. Translating it yields CATRAGGLDEQFF.

This chain uses TRBV18 with TRBJ2-5, with 10 bases matching TRBD2. This CDR3 has 15 amino acids. The V gene end was trimmed by 4 bases and the J gene end by 2 bases; junction bases not matched to a gene: 4. CDR1 is KGHSH, CDR2 LQKENI, per germline. CDR3 DNA: TGTGCCAGCTCACGAAGGACTAGCGGACAAGAGACCCAGTACTTC. This sequence encodes CASSRRTSGQETQYF.

The chain joins TRBV2 to TRBJ2-3, with 7 bases lining up with TRBD2. V lost 8 bases, J lost 1 base, and 6 bases stayed unmatched. This CDR3 contains 14 residues. Germline CDR1 SNHLY, CDR2 FYNNEI. Here the CDR3 DNA reads TGTGCCAGCTTAGAACGGGGGGGCACAGATACGCAGTATTTT. Protein product: CASLERGGTDTQYF.

The genes are TRBV29-1 and TRBJ2-3; 7 bases map to TRBD1. Germline CDR1 and CDR2: SQVTM and ANQGSEA. V trimming: 7 bases; J trimming: 5 bases; junction bases outside the gene matches: 9. This CDR3 spans 13 amino acids. In DNA, the CDR3 is TGCAGCGCCCTTGACAGGGAAGGAGATACGCAGTATTTT. This gives the protein CSALDREGDTQYF.

The chain joins TRBV25-1 to TRBJ2-7; 7 positions agree with TRBD1. Looked up from germline, CDR1 is MGHDK and CDR2 is SYGVNS. V gave up 4 bases and J gave up 4 bases; unmatched junction bases: 4. This CDR3 contains 13 residues. The CDR3 DNA sequence: TGTGCCAGCAGTGGATCCAGGGGGTACGAGCAGTACGTC. As protein: CASSGSRGYEQYV.

The chain carries TRBV18 and TRBJ1-1; a weak D match, TRBD1 (6 bases). V shed 5 bases and J shed 4 bases, with 8 bases lying between them. There are 12 residues in the CDR3. CDR1 and CDR2 (germline): KGHSH, LQKENI. CDR3 bases: TGTGCCAGCTCAAGGGGGACCACTGAAGCTTTCTTT. This gives the protein CASSRGTTEAFF. The full variable domain, with the rest looked up from reference TRBV18 and TRBJ1-1, is NAGVMQNPRHLVRRRGQEARLRCSPMKGHSHVYWYRQLPEEGLKFMVYLQKENIIDESGMPKERFSAEFPKEGPSILRIQQVVRGDSAAYFCASSRGTTEAFFGQGTRLTVV.

V gene TRBV6-5 combines with J gene TRBJ1-2, with D perhaps TRBD1 (6 bases). The CDR3 is made up of 15 amino acids. Germline V gives CDR1 MNHEY, CDR2 SVGAGI. V was clipped by 7 bases and J by 4 bases, with 19 bases between them. The CDR3 loop reads CASNRQDGGGYGYTF. CDR3 bases: TGTGCCAGCAACCGACAGGACGGAGGTGGCTATGGCTACACCTTC.